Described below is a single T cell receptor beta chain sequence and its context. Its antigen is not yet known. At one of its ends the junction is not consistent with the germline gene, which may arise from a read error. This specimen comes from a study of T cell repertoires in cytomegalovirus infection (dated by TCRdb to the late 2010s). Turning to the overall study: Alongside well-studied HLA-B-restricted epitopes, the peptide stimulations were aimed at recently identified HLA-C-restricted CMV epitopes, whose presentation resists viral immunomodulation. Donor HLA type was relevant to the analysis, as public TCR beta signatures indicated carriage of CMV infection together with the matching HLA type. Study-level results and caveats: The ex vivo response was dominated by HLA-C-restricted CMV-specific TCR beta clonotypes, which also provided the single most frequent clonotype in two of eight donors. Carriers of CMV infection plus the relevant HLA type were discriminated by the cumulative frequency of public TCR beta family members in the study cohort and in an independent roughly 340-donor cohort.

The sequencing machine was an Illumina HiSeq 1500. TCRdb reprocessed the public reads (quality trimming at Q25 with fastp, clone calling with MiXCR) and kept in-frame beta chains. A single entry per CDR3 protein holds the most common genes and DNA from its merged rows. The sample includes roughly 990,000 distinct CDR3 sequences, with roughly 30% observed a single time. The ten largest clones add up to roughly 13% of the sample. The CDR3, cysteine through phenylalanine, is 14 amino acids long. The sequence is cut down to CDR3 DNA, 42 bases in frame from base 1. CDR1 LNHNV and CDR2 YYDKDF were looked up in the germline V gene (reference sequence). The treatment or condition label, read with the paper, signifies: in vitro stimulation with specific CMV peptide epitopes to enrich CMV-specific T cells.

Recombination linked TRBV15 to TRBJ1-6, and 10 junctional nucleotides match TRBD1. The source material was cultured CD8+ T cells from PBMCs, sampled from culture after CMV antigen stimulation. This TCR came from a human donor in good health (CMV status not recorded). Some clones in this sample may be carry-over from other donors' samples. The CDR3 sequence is CDTSLGTGESPLHF. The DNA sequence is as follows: TGTGACACCAGCCTCGGGACAGGGGAATCACCCCTCCACTTT.